A single TCR beta chain is shown here with its context. This clone was picked up a small number of times. Its antigen is currently not known. One base away there is no much larger clone; base qualities are not given. This specimen comes from a study of cytomegalovirus exposure and HLA in healthy donors (dated by TCRdb to the late 2010s). Context from the whole study: In an earlier analysis of 550 to 750 of the donors, under 300 Gb of sequence data and roughly 100 million unique TCR beta sequences from about 179 million T cells were reported. About 280 gigabases of sequencing data and approximately 91 million unique TCR sequences made up an early release that covered nearly 650 HLA-typed donors. The number of donors typed differed by locus, with roughly 620-630 for A, B, C, DRB1 and DQB1, approximately 500 for DQA1, about 610 for DPA1, and roughly 450 for DPB1. To predict cytomegalovirus infection status, the study combined high-throughput TCR immunosequencing, statistical association of individual TCRs with disease status, and machine learning. All discovery cohort repertoires had been generated on a single sequencing platform. The study profiled the T cell repertoires of approximately 700 subjects by immunosequencing and related them to cytomegalovirus serostatus. In addition to the first cohort of around 670 subjects, a separate validation cohort of around 110 different subjects was used. In a later genetic analysis, genome-wide SNP genotypes for about 55% of the roughly 670 donors were used, and that subset was treated as a discovery cohort. HLA typing covered class I and class II loci at four-digit resolution. The study aimed to test whether signatures of past pathogen exposure could be identified by cataloging public T cell receptors. Among about 390 genotyped donors of the cohort, an average of approximately 250,000 unique TCR beta nucleotide sequences were sequenced per donor, about a sixth of them non-productive. To study patterns of TCR occurrence, a later analysis re-analyzed previously published TCR beta repertoires from 600 to 750 donors and added high-resolution HLA genotyping. An earlier analysis of some 500 of the donors applied high-throughput TCR beta sequencing to assess whether each TCR beta V gene segment acted as functional or pseudogenic. Rather than drawing on any new phenotypic data, the later analysis identified candidate immune exposures from TCR beta sequences and the way those sequences occurred across donors. Roughly 5 DR-DQ haplotypes were handled as single units for association and clustering because linkage in the cohort was strong. Donor age, sex, ethnicity and CMV serostatus were compiled together with the repertoire data. Among the roughly 390 genotyped donors, around 81% belonged to the genetic ancestry cluster associated with self-reported Caucasian donors. General findings and caveats noted by the study authors: Because HLA typing was missing for some donors at each locus, association tests included only the typed subset. According to a later analysis, parvovirus B19, influenza, CMV and Epstein-Barr virus appeared linked to several top co-occurrence clusters. Presence/absence analyses assumed roughly uniform sequencing depth across donors, an assumption that may not hold. In a later analysis, TCR association rates were found to vary across HLA loci, with the most associated TCRs seen for DRB1 alleles and the fewest for HLA-C alleles. In an earlier analysis of about 600 of the donors, most TCR beta V segments appeared in productive rearrangements about 87% or about 30% of the time, broadly matching IMGT annotations. The classifier was reported to diagnose cytomegalovirus status with high specificity and sensitivity in both the original and validation cohorts. Because counts were too low, 15 or so rarely observed V segments, including chromosome 9 orphons, were excluded from the earlier analysis of 500 to 700 of the donors. In a later analysis, most CMV-associated TCR beta chains were found to appear HLA-restricted, with HLA associations seemingly driven largely by CMV exposure. Immune exposure information for the cohort was limited to CMV serostatus. A further reported finding was that TCR beta sequences accurately predicted the HLA-A and HLA-B alleles for most subjects in the first cohort. A group of highly shared sequence variants was considered likely to be a technical artifact of the sequencing pipeline. In the study, 150 to 200 TCR beta chains were listed as associated with cytomegalovirus. Specific HLA alleles were associated with over 15,000 TCR beta sequences at a false discovery rate of 0.05 in a later analysis. Strong co-occurrence of HLA alleles, especially DR and DQ, made assigning TCR associations to individual alleles difficult. Linkage disequilibrium might explain the correlated functional status among segregating V segments, but an unknown experimental factor could not be ruled out. Most TCR sequences were observed very rarely across donors, whereas some public TCRs were present in many individuals. Compared with the roughly 700-donor mean, donors in an Asian-associated ancestry cluster had fewer N-insertions in productive TCRs, according to a later genetic analysis. In a later analysis, HLA-associated TCR beta chains were found to be more clonally expanded and to have lower generation probabilities than equally common non-associated chains. In this cohort, only TCR beta chains were sequenced, and detectable features were limited by the absence of alpha or paired-chain data. Some IMGT-functional V segments, including TRBV6-2 and TRBV6-3, could not be distinguished by the 87-base-pair reads and were therefore excluded. A few of the identified cytomegalovirus-associated TCR beta chains were confirmed in vitro to be specific for cytomegalovirus antigens. The authors suggested that the approach could potentially be generalized to other disease states and immunological phenotypes. V-gene and J-gene trimming of TCR beta chains was associated with a missense DCLRE1C variant in a later genetic analysis, and the association was replicated in an independent cohort.

The CDR3 goes from the cysteine to the phenylalanine over 14 residues. The read is trimmed to its CDR3 DNA, 42 bases read in frame from base 1. For CDR1 and CDR2, the germline V gene lists SNHLY and FYNNEI. V trim: 7 bases; J trim: 2 bases; unmatched bases: 3. The cohort comprised some 700 healthy bone marrow donors. At the time of sampling, every cohort member was nominally healthy, though immune exposures that went unrecorded were likely present. The donor tested CMV seropositive and was one of the 289 seropositive cohort members. Every donor gave a peripheral blood sample, and the peripheral blood mononuclear cells from that sample were used for TCR beta sequencing. Genomic DNA was extracted from the blood cell samples with the Qiagen DNeasy Blood Extraction Kit. Receptor amplification or capture employed the immunoSEQ multiplex PCR assay. For the multiplex PCR, a mixture combining 60 forward primers for TCR Vbeta segments and 13 reverse primers for TCR Jbeta segments was used. The CDR3 region of rearranged TCR beta genes was amplified from genomic DNA by a multiplex PCR assay. The amplified TCR beta libraries were sequenced on the Illumina HiSeq System as 87-base-pair reads. In the source study's methods: Across the roughly 670 repertoires, a later analysis counted tens of millions of unique TCR beta chains, approximately 10 million of which were shared by at least two donors. Raw reads were error-corrected and collapsed into unique sequences with a nearest-neighbor algorithm that merged closely related sequences to remove PCR and sequencing errors. V, D and J gene segments were assigned by aligning CDR3 sequences to IMGT reference sequences. For a sequence to be retained, a match of at least six nucleotides to both a V gene segment and a J gene segment was required. Rearrangements were classified as productive when the CDR3 lacked stop codons and remained in frame with V and J, and all other rearrangements were classified as non-productive. Following IMGT convention, CDR3 was defined as the stretch from the second conserved V-encoded cysteine up to the conserved J-encoded phenylalanine. Sequences without an unambiguous match to a single V gene segment were excluded from the earlier analysis of a few hundred of the donors. In an earlier analysis of approximately 560 of the donors, a V segment was called functional when productive rearrangements were above 56.7%, and segregating when the standard deviation between donors exceeded 5%. A statistical classification framework was developed to diagnose cytomegalovirus status using the catalog of TCR beta chain sequences. V and J gene assignment, in a later analysis, came from comparing TCR nucleotide sequences with IMGT/GENE-DB human TR gene sequences. Using the TCRdist pipeline, a later analysis assigned CDR3 sequences along with most-parsimonious VDJ recombination scenarios. In a later analysis, each TCR beta chain was defined by its CDR3 amino acid sequence together with its V-gene family, and reads without a unique V-gene family were excluded. A later analysis removed 500 to 650 highly shared, low-generation-probability nucleotide sequences to deal with suspected cross-contamination and a sequencing artifact. In a later analysis, a clonal expansion index for each public chain was calculated from normalized within-repertoire ranks of inferred template counts. Generation probabilities in a later analysis came from a VDJ recombination model fitted to out-of-frame rearrangements, and those results were checked against IGoR. A later analysis scored TCR-TCR, TCR-HLA and TCR-CMV co-occurrence with hypergeometric tests, applying a repertoire-size bias correction to TCR pairs. To estimate false discovery rates, a later analysis permuted the HLA or CMV assignments 20 times. A later analysis grouped co-occurring TCRs with DBSCAN, adding TCRdist sequence similarity when clustering within HLA-allele-positive subsets. Repertoires with fewer than 30,000 or more than 120,000 public chains, plus five repertoires with anomalous nucleotide sharing, were excluded from co-occurrence clustering. The clones in this table, taken by TCRdb from immuneACCESS, are in-frame only. Not every clone is retained; where verified, under half of the shortfall comes from an unresolved V gene, and the cause of the rest is unknown. V and J calls and clone size are given by that table; D and trimming were obtained from the DNA. The sample has around 97,000 clones on record, more than 75% of them singletons. Approximately 10% of the sample is in the top ten clones.

Recombination connected TRBV2 to TRBJ1-3; the junction holds 9 bases that match TRBD1. Material: PBMCs. This receptor was identified in a woman between 18 and 30 years old in good health and CMV-seropositive. Read as DNA, the sequence is TGTGCCAGCACCTGGGACAGGGCTGGAAACACCATATATTTT. It is translated as CASTWDRAGNTIYF.